The clone carrying this T cell receptor beta chain was detected only once. Germline V gene lookup returns CDR1 LGHNA and CDR2 YNFKEQ. The V gene end was trimmed by 0 bases and the J gene end by 3 bases; junction bases not matched to a gene: 7. This CDR3 has 16 amino acids. Assay used: immunoSEQ multiplex PCR; TCRdb lists only in-frame clones, some missing. In the table there are fewer than 80,000 clones, just over 85% of which are singletons. This sample was taken from a study of technical replicates of blood from several donors. The TCR sequence derives from a human donor in good health. Some clones in this sample may be carry-over from other donors' samples. Sequenced: PBMCs. The rearrangement joins TRBV4-2 to TRBJ2-7; 8 positions agree with TRBD2. CDR3 amino acids: CASSQEAGGPHYEQYF. The DNA for the CDR3 is TGTGCCAGCAGCCAAGAGGCGGGAGGTCCCCACTACGAGCAGTACTTC.